This T cell receptor beta chain was obtained from a study of beta chain features in type 1 diabetes (dated by TCRdb to between 2018 and 2020). About the study as a whole: No differences in mean age, gender distribution, total cell number or subset yield were found between patients and healthy donors. Regulatory and stem cell-like memory subsets were isolated from only 8 patients and roughly eight healthy donors, whereas naive and central memory subsets came from all 30 or so donors. Across all samples, roughly 110,000,000 sorted cells were examined, and cell number per subset correlated strongly with RNA yield. The study compared the TCRB repertoires of sorted circulating CD4+ T cell subsets in recently diagnosed type 1 diabetes patients with those in matched healthy donors. Overall study results and their limits: Naive, central memory and regulatory TCRB repertoires appeared to be more alike among patients than among healthy donors. Shorter templates might be favored by PCR, yet because patient and control samples were amplified and corrected together, any such skew would affect both groups equally. Patients with type 1 diabetes made fewer insertions and deleted more nucleotides at VDJ recombination sites, implying thymic rearrangement abnormalities. A moderate but significant shortening of TCRB CDR3 length was observed in type 1 diabetes patients in all four CD4+ subsets. Because small numbers of individuals were included in the HLA sub-analyses, any influence of HLA type on TCRB rearrangement was left unresolved. Because cDNA was sequenced instead of genomic DNA, highly expressing activated cells could be over-represented, though the groups showed no difference in activation or CD3 levels.

A single peripheral blood draw of approximately 110 mL on average was collected from each donor into heparinised tubes. A BD FACSAria II and a panel including CD45RO, CCR7, CD25, CD127, CD95 and CD27 were used to sort naive, central memory, regulatory and stem cell-like memory CD4+ T cells. Every sorted population had a purity above 95%. PBMCs were separated immediately by Lymphoprep density gradient centrifugation and were stained directly, without being cultured. To minimize batch effects, samples were stained and sorted in pairs, one healthy donor with one patient per experiment. The High Capacity cDNA Reverse Transcription Kit was used to reverse transcribe all of the isolated RNA, meaning that expressed TCRB transcripts were what got sequenced. Naive, central memory and regulatory T cell samples underwent deep immunoSEQ sequencing, averaging around 3.9 million total reads per sample. Sorted cells were lysed in RLT buffer and RNA was extracted with DNase-treated RNeasy Micro or Mini kits, depending on cell number. Each cell subset was processed separately to prevent cross-contamination, with patient and healthy donor samples processed together. TCRB sequences were amplified from cDNA with the immunoSEQ multiplex PCR, producing 87-bp fragments spanning the CDR3 region. Sequencing of the amplicons was done on the Illumina HiSeq platform. Regarding the original processing steps: Synthetic template baselines were used to correct PCR bias computationally, reads within Hamming distance 2 were collapsed together, and singletons that could not be merged were discarded. Reads were aligned to IMGT to assign V, D and J genes, CDR3 length, and insertions or deletions at six rearrangement sites. Within each subset, clonotype counts were normalized to sorted cell number, and only after that were true diversity and Gini coefficients computed with the tcR R package. The overlap coefficient, calculated on TCRB nucleotide sequences, was used to quantify repertoire sharing. Out-of-frame TCRB sequences from naive cells were analyzed as a proxy for the pre-selection repertoire. This is the immuneACCESS table as TCRdb keeps it, with only in-frame sequences that have V and J called. A part of the clones is gone; compared with another copy, unresolved V genes explain less than half, and the rest is unexplained. For V, J and clone size, that table is used; D and trimming come from the DNA. The sample data list 400,000 to 600,000 clones, and roughly 31% of these were observed just once. The ten most abundant clones make up about 0.065% of the sample.

This clone is a singleton in its sample. This receptor's antigen is unknown. No per-base quality is available; no much larger clone lies one base away. Trimmed from V: 1 base; trimmed from J: 3 bases; junction bases lacking a gene match: 1. Reading the germline V gene gives CDR1 MNHEY and CDR2 SVGAGI. There are 14 amino acids in the CDR3, from cysteine to phenylalanine inclusive. Solely the CDR3 DNA is kept, with 42 bases framed from the first base. The rearrangement joined TRBV6-5 to TRBJ2-5; a stretch of 8 junction bases matches TRBD2. The specimen was naive CD4+ T cells from blood. This sample's cell subset or site label indicates: true naive CD4+ T cells. The sequence was collected from a man in his late teens or twenties in good health. The encoded CDR3 is CASSYWTSKETQYF. In nucleotides, the sequence is TGTGCCAGCAGTTACTGGACTAGCAAAGAGACCCAGTACTTC.